One sample yielded the 18 T cell receptor beta chains listed below, sequenced in a study of early T cells in non-severe SARS-CoV-2 infection (dated by TCRdb to about 2021). Library construction relied on 5' RACE. The sample was run on a NextSeq 500. TCRdb's own reprocessing of the public reads used fastp at Q25 and MiXCR and kept productive beta chains. Here each entry gathers all rows of one CDR3 protein and keeps the most common genes and DNA. In this sample the table shows about 35,000 distinct CDR3 sequences, 5% of which occur a single time. In total, the top ten clones hold about 14% of the sample. Sequencing was performed on whole blood. Receptors originate from an adult who was a healthcare worker with PCR-confirmed SARS-CoV-2 infection or an uninfected control (not recorded which).

This clonotype showed up many times. The chain is built from TRBV14 and TRBJ1-2; D call uncertain. V lost 1 base, J lost 8 bases, and 11 bases lay in between. Looked up from germline, CDR1 is SGHDN and CDR2 is FVKESK. The CDR3 contains 13 residues. The CDR3 DNA is TGTGCCAGCAGCCAAGCCCGGGGAGGAGGCTACACCTTC. As protein: CASSQARGGGYTF.

The DNA of the CDR3 is TGTGCCAGCCACCCTACCCCGAGCACCGGGGAGCTGTTTTTT. Translated, it gives CASHPTPSTGELFF. The chain has TRBV6-5 and TRBJ2-2; D ambiguous. This CDR3 is 14 amino acids long. Germline CDR1 reads MNHEY; CDR2 reads SVGAGI. The ends were cut back, 8 bases at V and 4 bases at J, with 14 bases in the middle.

This clonotype was seen repeatedly, ten times or more. The chain is built from TRBV4-1 and TRBJ1-4; D possibly corresponds to TRBD1 (5 bases). The CDR3 totals 21 residues. V was shortened by 1 base and J by 0 bases, with 24 bases between the two germline ends. Looked up from germline, CDR1 is MGHRA and CDR2 is YSYEKL. The CDR3 bases are TGCGCCAGCAGCCAAGTCCTTCAGGGAACCCAGGGCTGGCCAACTAATGAAAAACTGTTTTTT. This sequence encodes CASSQVLQGTQGWPTNEKLFF.

This clonotype was observed a few times. The J gene is TRBJ1-2, the V gene TRBV7-2; no reliable D call. Trimming pared 5 bases from V and 0 bases from J, leaving 10 bases between. The CDR3 has 14 amino acids. Germline V gene data show CDR1 as SGHTA and CDR2 as FQGNSA. The CDR3 sequence: CASSPSGPNYGYTF. The CDR3 DNA reads as TGTGCCAGCAGCCCCTCTGGCCCTAACTATGGCTACACCTTC. Variable domain in full (rest from reference TRBV7-2 and TRBJ1-2): GAGVSQSPSNKVTEKGKDVELRCDPISGHTALYWYRQSLGQGLEFLIYFQGNSAPDKSGLPSDRFSAERTGGSVSTLTIQRTQQEDSAVYLCASSPSGPNYGYTFGSGTRLTVV.

This clonotype was counted at least ten times. The rearrangement uses TRBV29-1 and TRBJ2-5; 8 bases are shared with TRBD1. CDR3 size: 13 residues. Germline V gene data show CDR1 as SQVTM and CDR2 as ANQGSEA. The V gene end was trimmed by 7 bases and the J gene end by 1 base; junction bases not matched to a gene: 5. This chain's CDR3 is CSALGQAQETQYF. CDR3 DNA sequence: TGCAGCGCTTTGGGACAGGCCCAAGAGACCCAGTACTTC.

The chain carries TRBV12-3 or TRBV12-4 and TRBJ2-5, with TRBD2 matching 11 bases. The CDR3 length is 16 residues. J lost 3 bases, V lost 3 bases, and 6 bases had no gene match. The CDR3 region has the DNA TGTGCCAGCAGTTTCCTGACTAGCGGGGCCAAAGAGACCCAGTACTTC. Amino acids: CASSFLTSGAKETQYF.

The CDR3 region has the DNA TGCAGCGCCCAGGTAGACAGGGGCCCTGAAGCTTTCTTT. Protein: CSAQVDRGPEAFF. This chain joins TRBV29-1 and TRBJ1-1; 8 bases match TRBD1. V gave up 7 bases and J gave up 6 bases; unmatched junction bases: 10. Germline CDR1 SQVTM, CDR2 ANQGSEA. This CDR3 is built from 13 residues. Looking up the rest from reference TRBV29-1 and TRBJ1-1 gives the full variable domain: SAVISQKPSRDICQRGTSLTIQCQVDSQVTMMFWYRQQPGQSLTLIATANQGSEATYESGFVIDKFPISRPNLTFSTLTVSNMSPEDSSIYLCSAQVDRGPEAFFGQGTRLTVV.

This clonotype was counted ten times or more. The chain joins TRBV5-6 to TRBJ2-7, with TRBD2 matching over 7 bases. The germline gives CDR1 SGHDT, CDR2 YYEEEE. After removal of 4 bases from V and 5 bases from J, the junction contained 6 bases not matched to a gene. This CDR3 comprises 13 residues. This CDR3 is CASSRAGRDEQYF. CDR3 in DNA: TGTGCCAGCAGCCGGGCGGGGAGGGACGAGCAGTACTTC. The entire variable domain, with the rest obtained from reference TRBV5-6 and TRBJ2-7, is as follows: DAGVTQSPTHLIKTRGQQVTLRCSPKSGHDTVSWYQQALGQGPQFIFQYYEEEERQRGNFPDRFSGHQFPNYSSELNVNALLLGDSALYLCASSRAGRDEQYFGPGTRLTVT.

This clonotype was found many times. The chain uses TRBV19 and TRBJ1-1; TRBD1 aligns across 7 bases. Germline V gene sequence: CDR1 LNHDA, CDR2 SQIVND (reference sequence). The CDR3 runs to 14 residues. Trimming cost V 0 bases and J 7 bases; bases outside gene matches: 5. The CDR3 sequence is CASSIDNDRDEAFF. The CDR3 DNA sequence: TGTGCCAGTAGTATAGACAATGACAGGGATGAAGCTTTCTTT.

This clonotype was counted at least ten times. J is TRBJ1-3 and V is TRBV7-9, with D uncertain. The CDR3 consists of 15 residues. Germline V gives CDR1 SEHNR, CDR2 FQNEAQ (reference sequence). V dropped 1 base and J dropped 0 bases, with 7 bases sitting between them. CDR3 coding DNA: TGTGCCAGCAGCTTAGGCTCGAGCTCTGGAAACACCATATATTTT. Its translation is CASSLGSSSGNTIYF.

This clonotype was observed at least ten times. The rearrangement joins TRBV12-3 or TRBV12-4 to TRBJ2-7; 9 nucleotides align to TRBD1. V trimming: 6 bases; J trimming: 6 bases; junction bases outside the gene matches: 9. This CDR3 is built from 14 residues. The CDR3 coding sequence is TGTGCCAGCAGCTTAACAGGGGGCTCTGGCGAGCAGTACTTC. Protein product: CASSLTGGSGEQYF.

This clonotype was counted at least ten times. This rearrangement joins TRBV7-2 to TRBJ2-7; D not certain. CDR1 SGHTA and CDR2 FQGNSA come from the germline V gene. Trimming pared 1 base from V and 0 bases from J, leaving 10 bases between. The CDR3 runs 15 residues. CDR3 amino acids: CASSLGTVHSYEQYF. CDR3 nucleotides: TGTGCCAGCAGCTTAGGCACGGTCCACTCCTACGAGCAGTACTTC.

This clonotype was picked up many times. The V gene is TRBV19, the J gene TRBJ1-4; no definite D call. The germline gives CDR1 LNHDA, CDR2 SQIVND (reference sequence). The CDR3 loop spans 15 amino acids. V lost 6 bases and J lost 0, with 11 bases in between. CDR3 DNA sequence: TGTGCCAGTAGAAGAGGAGTCGCAACTAATGAAAAACTGTTTTTT. As protein: CASRRGVATNEKLFF.

This clonotype was recorded many times. V is TRBV6-5 and J is TRBJ2-7; TRBD2 agrees at 12 bases. The CDR3 spans 18 residues. Germline V gene lookup returns CDR1 MNHEY and CDR2 SVGAGI. V lost 6 bases, J lost 3 bases, and 15 bases stayed unmatched. In DNA form, the CDR3 reads TGTGCCAGCAGATCCGCCTCCCCGGGACTAGCGGGTTTCTACGAGCAGTACTTC. Its translation is CASRSASPGLAGFYEQYF.

This clonotype was picked up a small number of times. The chain carries TRBV6-1 and TRBJ1-6; TRBD1 matches 7 bases. This CDR3 is built from 19 residues. Per germline, CDR1 MNHNS and CDR2 SASEGT. Trimming removed 6 bases from V and 7 bases from J; junction bases left unmatched: 21. The CDR3 coding sequence is TGTGCCAGCAGCGACCACACCGGGACAGCGGGCGTTCGGAATTCACCCCTCCACTTT. This gives the protein CASSDHTGTAGVRNSPLHF.

Many counts were recorded for this clonotype. The V and J genes are TRBV6-2 or TRBV6-3 and TRBJ1-6; no firm D call. The germline gives CDR1 MNHEY, CDR2 SVGEGT. Deletions cut 2 bases from V and 7 bases from J, with 9 bases between. This CDR3 contains 14 residues. The CDR3 nucleotides are TGTGCCAGCAGTTACGACCCCAGGAATTCACCCCTCCACTTT. This encodes CASSYDPRNSPLHF.

The chain employs TRBV7-2 and TRBJ1-2; no firm D call. This CDR3 is 13 amino acids long. The germline CDR1 and CDR2 sequences are SGHTA and FQGNSA. Deletions cut 5 bases from V and 6 bases from J, with 13 bases between. This CDR3 is CASSGRRSNGYTF. CDR3 nucleotide sequence: TGTGCCAGCAGCGGGAGACGGTCGAATGGCTACACCTTC.

This chain uses TRBV7-3 with TRBJ2-2, with TRBD1 matching over 7 bases. The CDR3 loop spans 16 amino acids. Per the germline V gene, CDR1 is SGHTA and CDR2 is FQGTGA. V lost 0 bases, J lost 5 bases, and 6 bases stayed unmatched. CDR3 in DNA: TGTGCCAGCAGCTTAACGGGGACAGAAATTACCGGGGAGCTGTTTTTT. This encodes CASSLTGTEITGELFF.